This T cell receptor (beta chain) is drawn from a study of T-cell memory formation after mild COVID-19. For the study at large: The TCR clusters were mostly specific to one donor. General study points: Researchers found some responding clones in pre-infection memory, a sign that cross-reactive memory joined.

Concerning this clonotype itself: Its matching antigen is unknown.

Unmatched junction bases numbered 3, after V lost 1 base and J lost 2 bases. CDR3 size: 17 residues. TCRdb independently ran MiXCR on the 5' RACE reads; one entry per CDR3 protein. The sample has 350,000 to 450,000 distinct CDR3 sequences, 20% to 25% seen once. The genes are TRBV12-3 or TRBV12-4 and TRBJ2-6; 9 bases fit TRBD1. The TCR comes from an adult woman who had mild COVID-19 (a few samples of this study predate the infection). Cell type and time point are not known. The sample consisted of PBMCs or a T cell subset sorted from them (not recorded which). This CDR3 is CASSLGTGGAGANVLTF. DNA for the CDR3: TGTGCCAGCAGTTTAGGCACAGGGGGCGCTGGGGCCAACGTCCTGACTTTC.